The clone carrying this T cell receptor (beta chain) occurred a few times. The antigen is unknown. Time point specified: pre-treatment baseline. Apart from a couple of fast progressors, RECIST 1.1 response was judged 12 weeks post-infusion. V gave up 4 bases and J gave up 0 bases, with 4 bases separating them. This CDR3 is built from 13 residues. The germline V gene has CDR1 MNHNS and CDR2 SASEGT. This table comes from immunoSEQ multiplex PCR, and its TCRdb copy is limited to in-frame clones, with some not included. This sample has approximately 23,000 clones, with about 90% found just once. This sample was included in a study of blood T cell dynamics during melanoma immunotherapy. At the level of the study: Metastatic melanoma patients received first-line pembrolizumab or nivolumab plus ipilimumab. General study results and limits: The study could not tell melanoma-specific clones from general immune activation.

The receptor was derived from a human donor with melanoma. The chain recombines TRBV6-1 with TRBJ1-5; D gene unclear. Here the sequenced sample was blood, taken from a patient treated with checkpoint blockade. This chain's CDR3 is CASSGDSNQPQHF. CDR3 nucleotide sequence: TGTGCCAGCAGTGGTGATAGCAATCAGCCCCAGCATTTT.